Listed here is a single T cell receptor (beta chain). Its target is unknown. The data derive from a study of cytomegalovirus exposure and HLA in healthy donors. CDR1 and CDR2 from the germline V gene are MGHRA and YSYEKL. The CDR3 runs to 16 residues. The V segment lost 3 bases and the J segment 6 bases; nucleotides outside the gene matches: 9. With 60 Vbeta and 13 Jbeta primers, the PCR was carried out. TCRdb keeps only in-frame clones here, not all; method: immunoSEQ multiplex PCR. The sample comprises 120,000 to 150,000 clones, 70% to 85% of which are singletons, and 8.8% rests with the top ten. Study observations and caveats: Sequencing artifact likely explains a cluster of highly shared sequence variants. The authors assumed roughly uniform sequencing depth across donors for presence/absence analyses. The number of N-insertions in an Asian-associated ancestry cluster was reportedly below the roughly 670-donor mean in a later analysis.

The J gene is TRBJ2-2, the V gene TRBV4-1; 8 bases are shared with TRBD2. The source is a woman in her fifties or sixties in good health and CMV-seropositive. Sample: PBMCs. The CDR3, as DNA: TGCGCCAGCAGCCACCCCTCGGGCGGGGGGCCCGGGGAGCTGTTTTTT. Encoded protein: CASSHPSGGGPGELFF.